The 18 T cell receptor beta chains reported below all come from one sample, sequenced in a study of blood T cell repertoires in COVID-19. Using immunoSEQ multiplex PCR, the repertoire was profiled, and TCRdb retains in-frame clones only, with some absent. Among roughly 250,000 clones listed, roughly nine tenths were seen once. Sequenced: peripheral blood. These receptors all stem from a woman under 40 with COVID-19, enrolled during active disease.

This clone was picked up one time. The gene calls are TRBV13 and TRBJ2-7, with TRBD2 matching over 9 bases. V was clipped by 4 bases and J by 0 bases; unmatched bases: 4. CDR1 and CDR2 from the germline V gene are PRHDT and FYEKMQ (reference sequence). This CDR3 contains 15 residues. The DNA for the CDR3 is TGTGCCAGCAGCTACTTGACTAGCGGCTCCTACGAGCAGTACTTC. The encoded protein is CASSYLTSGSYEQYF. The whole variable domain, remainder taken from reference TRBV13 and TRBJ2-7, is AAGVIQSPRHLIKEKRETATLKCYPIPRHDTVYWYQQGPGQDPQFLISFYEKMQSDKGSIPDRFSAQQFSDYHSELNMSSLELGDSALYFCASSYLTSGSYEQYFGPGTRLTVT.

V is TRBV7-9 and J is TRBJ1-4, with D possibly being TRBD1 (5 bases). Germline-derived CDR1 and CDR2 are SEHNR and FQNEAQ (reference sequence). Trimming took off 1 base at V and 8 bases at J, with 11 bases between the two ends. The CDR3 covers 14 residues. The CDR3 bases are TGTGCCAGCAGCTTAGACGGGGGATGGGAAAAACTGTTTTTT. As protein: CASSLDGGWEKLFF.

In DNA form, the CDR3 reads TGTGCCAGCAGCAAGACTAGCTCCTACGAGCAGTACTTC. This encodes CASSKTSSYEQYF. The rearrangement uses TRBV5-4 and TRBJ2-7, with TRBD2 as a possible D gene (6 bases). CDR3 length equals 13 residues. Germline CDR1 SGHNT, CDR2 YYREEE (reference sequence). The V end lost 4 bases, the J end lost 0 bases, and 8 bases lay between the germline ends.

The V call is TRBV29-1, the J call TRBJ1-2; D possibly corresponds to TRBD1 (6 bases). CDR1 and CDR2 from the germline V gene are SQVTM and ANQGSEA. V was cut by 6 bases and J by 7 bases, with 15 bases left in between. This CDR3 is 12 amino acids long. CDR3 bases: TGCAGCGTCCTAACTCGAGGGGGTGGCTACACCTTC. Its translation is CSVLTRGGGYTF. Complete variable domain (other parts from reference TRBV29-1 and TRBJ1-2): SAVISQKPSRDICQRGTSLTIQCQVDSQVTMMFWYRQQPGQSLTLIATANQGSEATYESGFVIDKFPISRPNLTFSTLTVSNMSPEDSSIYLCSVLTRGGGYTFGSGTRLTVV.

In this sample, this clone turned up once. The rearrangement links TRBV6-2 or TRBV6-3 to TRBJ1-1; maybe TRBD1 (5 bases). From germline, CDR1 is MNHEY and CDR2 SVGEGT. The CDR3 runs to 14 residues. Trimming stripped 5 bases from V and 4 bases from J, with 14 bases between. DNA for the CDR3: TGTGCCAGCAGTCTACCCCAGGGTACCACTGAAGCTTTCTTT. Translated, it gives CASSLPQGTTEAFF.

This clone is a singleton in its sample. The chain recombines TRBV2 with TRBJ2-3; D gene unclear. The ends were cut back, 6 bases at V and 4 bases at J, with 8 bases in the middle. This CDR3 is built from 12 residues. Germline CDR1 and CDR2: SNHLY and FYNNEI. CDR3 protein: CASRTRADTQYF. As DNA, the CDR3 is TGTGCCAGCAGGACCCGGGCAGATACGCAGTATTTT. Based on the CDR3 plus reference TRBV2 and TRBJ2-3, the full variable domain is EPEVTQTPSHQVTQMGQEVILRCVPISNHLYFYWYRQILGQKVEFLVSFYNNEISEKSEIFDDQFSVERPDGSNFTLKIRSTKLEDSAMYFCASRTRADTQYFGPGTRLTVL.

J is TRBJ2-1 and V is TRBV18; TRBD2 agrees at 8 bases. With 0 bases clipped from V and 6 bases from J, the junction kept 7 bases outside the gene matches. The germline CDR1 and CDR2 sequences are KGHSH and LQKENI. CDR3 length equals 16 residues. The CDR3 DNA is TGTGCCAGCTCACCACCTTCGGGGGGGCATGGCAATGAGCAGTTCTTC. Translating gives CASSPPSGGHGNEQFF. The full variable domain, with the rest looked up from reference TRBV18 and TRBJ2-1, is NAGVMQNPRHLVRRRGQEARLRCSPMKGHSHVYWYRQLPEEGLKFMVYLQKENIIDESGMPKERFSAEFPKEGPSILRIQQVVRGDSAAYFCASSPPSGGHGNEQFFGPGTRLTVL.

V usage is TRBV27 and J usage is TRBJ1-1; 8 bases are shared with TRBD1. Germline V gene lookup returns CDR1 MNHEY and CDR2 SMNVEV (reference sequence). The CDR3 is 15 amino acids. J gave up 7 bases and V 4 bases, and 11 bases lay outside the gene matches. For the CDR3, the DNA is TGTGCCAGCAGTTCCTACGGGACAGGTGACGGTGAAGCTTTCTTT. This sequence encodes CASSSYGTGDGEAFF.

The J gene is TRBJ2-1, the V gene TRBV5-1, with D possibly being TRBD2 (5 bases). CDR3 size: 13 residues. V lost 0 bases and J lost 10, with 11 bases in between. Looked up from germline, CDR1 is SGHRS and CDR2 is YFSETQ. The DNA for the CDR3 is TGCGCCAGCAGCTTGGCCGTCGGCGGGGAGCAGTTCTTC. Encoded protein: CASSLAVGGEQFF.

The rearrangement joins TRBV15 to TRBJ2-1; a weak D match, TRBD2 (5 bases). V lost 3 bases to trimming and J lost 2 bases, with 11 bases between them. The CDR3 runs to 15 residues. Germline V gives CDR1 LNHNV, CDR2 YYDKDF (reference sequence). The CDR3 nucleotides are TGTGCCACCAGCAGCGGCCCGGAGGCCTACAATGAGCAGTTCTTC. The encoded protein is CATSSGPEAYNEQFF. The variable domain in full, with the rest retrieved from reference TRBV15 and TRBJ2-1, is DAMVIQNPRYQVTQFGKPVTLSCSQTLNHNVMYWYQQKSSQAPKLLFHYYDKDFNNEADTPDNFQSRRPNTSFCFLDIRSPGLGDTAMYLCATSSGPEAYNEQFFGPGTRLTVL.

Concerning this clone: The same CDR3 also results from other DNA sequences found in this sample. J is TRBJ1-5 and V is TRBV10-3; a weak D match, TRBD1 (6 bases). The CDR3 extends over 15 amino acids. CDR1 is ENHRY, CDR2 SYGVKD, per germline. V lost 0 bases and J lost 2, with 8 bases in between. The CDR3 sequence is CAISESGGGNQPQHF. The CDR3, as DNA: TGTGCCATCAGTGAGTCAGGGGGAGGCAATCAGCCCCAGCATTTT.

This clone has only one observation. This sequence joins TRBV24-1 and TRBJ1-5; D gene unclear. The germline V and J ends were trimmed by 8 bases and 2 bases, with 9 bases remaining between them. Germline V lookup: CDR1 KGHDR, CDR2 SFDVKD. The CDR3 contains 13 residues. CDR3 sequence reads: CATNADGNQPQHF. The CDR3 DNA reads TGTGCCACCAATGCGGATGGCAATCAGCCCCAGCATTTT.

The chain links TRBV7-9 to TRBJ2-5; D possibly corresponds to TRBD2 (6 bases). Germline lookup yields CDR1 SEHNR and CDR2 FQNEAQ (reference sequence). The length of the CDR3 is 17 residues. The ends were cut back, 4 bases at V and 1 base at J, with 19 bases in the middle. CDR3 in amino acids: CASSWIPGLGVQETQYF. CDR3 nucleotide sequence: TGTGCCAGCAGCTGGATACCGGGACTTGGGGTCCAAGAGACCCAGTACTTC.

A single count supports this clone. The V call is TRBV5-1, the J call TRBJ2-1, with D possibly being TRBD1 (6 bases). This CDR3 has 14 amino acids. The germline gives CDR1 SGHRS, CDR2 YFSETQ. V was shortened by 1 base and J by 5 bases, with 10 bases between the two germline ends. The CDR3, as DNA: TGCGCCAGCAGCTTGTCCCGGGACAACAATGAGCAGTTCTTC. This translates into CASSLSRDNNEQFF.

This CDR3 reads CASSRGGADTQYF. In DNA, the CDR3 is TGTGCCAGCAGCCGGGGAGGTGCAGATACGCAGTATTTT. The V and J genes are TRBV2 and TRBJ2-3; the D gene is possibly TRBD2 (6 bases). The CDR3 totals 13 residues. Germline values: CDR1 SNHLY, CDR2 FYNNEI. The ends were cut back, 6 bases at V and 4 bases at J, with 11 bases in the middle.

The rearrangement uses TRBV27 and TRBJ2-7; D is possibly TRBD1 (5 bases). CDR3 size: 14 residues. Per the germline V gene, CDR1 is MNHEY and CDR2 is SMNVEV (reference sequence). The V end was cut by 5 bases, the J end by 4 bases, with 15 bases between. The chain's CDR3 is CASSLTGVKYEQYF. The CDR3 DNA sequence: TGTGCCAGCAGTCTTACAGGCGTGAAATACGAGCAGTACTTC.

The chain employs TRBV24-1 and TRBJ2-2; 7 positions match TRBD1. The CDR3 totals 16 residues. V was pared by 4 bases and J by 4 bases, with 8 bases of the junction left unmatched. Germline CDR1 is KGHDR and CDR2 is SFDVKD. Written as DNA, the CDR3 is TGTGCCACCAGTGACCAAGGACAGGTAACCACCGGGGAGCTGTTTTTT. This sequence encodes CATSDQGQVTTGELFF.

V is TRBV23-1 and J is TRBJ2-1; 10 nucleotides line up with TRBD1. TRBV23-1 is flagged as an ORF with uncertain function. There are 14 residues in the CDR3. V lost 5 bases, J lost 6 bases, and 4 bases stayed unmatched. CDR3 sequence (DNA): TGCGCCAGCAGTGACCGGGACAGGGGCAATGAGCAGTTCTTC. Protein product: CASSDRDRGNEQFF.